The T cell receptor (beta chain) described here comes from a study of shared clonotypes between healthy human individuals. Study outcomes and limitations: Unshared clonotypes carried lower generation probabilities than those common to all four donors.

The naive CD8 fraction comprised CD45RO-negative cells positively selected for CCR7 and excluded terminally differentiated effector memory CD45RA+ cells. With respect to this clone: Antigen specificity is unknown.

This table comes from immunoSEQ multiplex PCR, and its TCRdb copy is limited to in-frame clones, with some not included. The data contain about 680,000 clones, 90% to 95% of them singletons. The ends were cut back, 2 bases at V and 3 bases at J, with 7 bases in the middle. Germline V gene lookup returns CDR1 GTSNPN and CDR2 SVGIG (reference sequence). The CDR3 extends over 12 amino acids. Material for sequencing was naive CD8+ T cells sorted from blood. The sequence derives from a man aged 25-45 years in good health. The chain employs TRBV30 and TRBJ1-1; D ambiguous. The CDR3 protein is CAWSPAYTEAFF. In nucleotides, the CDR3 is TGTGCCTGGAGTCCGGCTTACACTGAAGCTTTCTTT.